Below, 18 T cell receptor beta chains from the same sample are listed, as sequenced in a study of shared clonotypes between healthy human individuals. Measured with immunoSEQ multiplex PCR; TCRdb has only the in-frame clones, and not every one. This table has roughly 1,000,000 clones, about 80% appearing once. Specimen: memory CD4+ T cells from PBMCs. Indicated subset: CD45RA-negative fraction. The receptors here all came from a man aged 18 to 29 in good health. Some clones in this sample may be carry-over from other donors' samples.

Notes on this clone: A read error is likely, as this CDR3 ends without the conserved phenylalanine or tryptophan. No DNA is shown, since the ends of the CDR3 on it are uncertain; the CDR3 is the one TCRdb lists. The gene calls are TRBV7-2 and TRBJ2-3; the D call TRBD2 from the table was never checked on the DNA. The germline CDR1 and CDR2 sequences are SGHTA and FQGNSA. With termini counted, the CDR3 has 13 amino acids. The CDR3: CASSLLPGLAEIG.

V is TRBV11-2 and J is TRBJ2-1; 7 bases align to TRBD1. Germline-derived CDR1 and CDR2 are SGHAT and FQNNGV. V lost 5 bases, J lost 0 bases, and 4 bases stayed unmatched. The CDR3 contains 15 residues. The CDR3, as DNA: TGTGCCAGCAGCCGGACAGGAGGCTCCTACAATGAGCAGTTCTTC. This translates into CASSRTGGSYNEQFF.

The chain recombines TRBV2 with TRBJ2-7; TRBD2 aligns across 7 bases. CDR3 length equals 14 residues. Losses at the gene ends were 3 bases for V and 2 bases for J; bases not matched to a gene: 4. Germline loops: CDR1 SNHLY, CDR2 FYNNEI. The CDR3: CASSDGGVPYEQYF. The CDR3 nucleotides are TGTGCCAGCAGTGATGGGGGGGTCCCCTACGAGCAGTACTTC.

The genes are TRBV2 and TRBJ1-3; D gene unclear. The CDR3 has 12 residues. Germline CDR1 SNHLY, CDR2 FYNNEI. V lost 6 bases, J lost 3 bases, and 6 bases lay in between. The CDR3 loop is CASRENGNTIYF. CDR3 coding DNA: TGTGCCAGCAGGGAAAATGGAAACACCATATATTTT.

This chain links TRBV4-3 with TRBJ1-5; no definite D call. Germline V CDR1 and CDR2: LGHNA, YSLEER. This CDR3 contains 15 residues. Trimming stripped 1 base from V and 6 bases from J, with 13 bases between. The CDR3 coding sequence is TGCGCCAGCAGCCAAGCCATCGGACGAGGTCAGCCCCAGCATTTT. Translating it yields CASSQAIGRGQPQHF.

With respect to this clone: Being one base from a much bigger clone, this may be a read error. Other nucleotide sequences in the sample specify the same CDR3. V is TRBV5-4 and J is TRBJ2-3; D is uncertain. V dropped 2 bases and J dropped 5 bases, with 3 bases sitting between them. CDR1 is SGHNT, CDR2 YYREEE, per germline (reference sequence). The CDR3 contains 11 residues. DNA for the CDR3: TGTGCCAGCAGCTTACGAGATACGCAGTATTTT. Protein product: CASSLRDTQYF.

This chain joins TRBV5-1 and TRBJ1-1; the D is unclear. CDR1 SGHRS and CDR2 YFSETQ come from the germline V gene. The V end lost 1 base, the J end lost 11 bases, and 6 bases lay between the germline ends. The CDR3 is 10 residues long. CDR3 sequence: CASSLTYAFF. The CDR3 coding sequence is TGCGCCAGCAGCTTGACATATGCTTTCTTT.

Concerning this clone: Sequence at one end of the junction differs from germline and may be a read error. The CDR3 DNA follows: TGTGCCAGCAGCTTATTTGGACGGGGATCTAACTATGGCTACACCTTC. This translates into CASSLFGRGSNYGYTF. V usage is TRBV27 and J usage is TRBJ1-2; D is unresolved. The CDR3 has 16 residues. Germline V gene data show CDR1 as MNHEY and CDR2 as SMNVEV (reference sequence).

V is TRBV7-2 and J is TRBJ2-2, with a tentative D call TRBD2 (5 bases). Germline values: CDR1 SGHTA, CDR2 FQGNSA. Trimming pared 5 bases from V and 4 bases from J, leaving 14 bases between. There are 15 residues in the CDR3. CDR3 region: CASSAGSGGTGELFF. In DNA, the CDR3 is TGTGCCAGCAGCGCAGGAAGCGGCGGCACCGGGGAGCTGTTTTTT.

The chain uses TRBV5-8 and TRBJ2-3; 9 bases are a match to TRBD2. Per germline, CDR1 SGHTS and CDR2 YDEGEE. The CDR3 is 15 residues long. J was trimmed by 2 bases and V by 4 bases; bases with no gene match: 5. The CDR3 protein is CASSPRLADTDTQYF. The CDR3 DNA reads as TGTGCCAGCAGCCCGAGACTAGCGGACACAGATACGCAGTATTTT.

A note on this clone: The same CDR3 can be traced to other DNA sequences in this sample. The gene calls are TRBV5-1 and TRBJ2-2; 9 nucleotides agree with TRBD2. This CDR3 region has 16 residues. The germline CDR1 and CDR2 sequences are SGHRS and YFSETQ. Trimming took 3 bases from V and 1 from J; bases not matched to a gene: 4. CDR3 sequence (DNA): TGCGCCAGCAGCTATCTAGCGGGAAGGAACACCGGGGAGCTGTTTTTT. Residues: CASSYLAGRNTGELFF.

The chain couples TRBV9 to TRBJ2-5; D may match TRBD1 or TRBD2 (5 bases each). CDR1 and CDR2 (germline): SGDLS, YYNGEE. The CDR3 is 15 amino acids. The germline V and J ends were trimmed by 3 bases and 5 bases, with 17 bases remaining between them. The CDR3 DNA reads TGTGCCAGCAGCGCCATGGGGGTAGGTGGGGAGACCCAGTACTTC. Translated: CASSAMGVGGETQYF.

About this clone: This sample includes further DNA sequences coding for the same CDR3. The chain recombines TRBV28 with TRBJ1-3; D is uncertain. The CDR3 is 15 amino acids. Trimming cost V 3 bases and J 0 bases, with 9 bases left between them. CDR1 is MDHEN and CDR2 is SYDVKM in the germline V gene. The DNA for the CDR3 is TGTGCCAGCAGTTTTGGTGGGTACTCTGGAAACACCATATATTTT. Protein: CASSFGGYSGNTIYF. The whole variable domain, remainder taken from reference TRBV28 and TRBJ1-3, is DVKVTQSSRYLVKRTGEKVFLECVQDMDHENMFWYRQDPGLGLRLIYFSYDVKMKEKGDIPEGYSVSREKKERFSLILESASTNQTSMYLCASSFGGYSGNTIYFGEGSWLTVV.

The gene calls are TRBV5-1 and TRBJ2-2; the match to TRBD2 covers 13 bases. Germline values: CDR1 SGHRS, CDR2 YFSETQ. This CDR3 is built from 16 residues. After removal of 4 bases from V and 6 bases from J, the junction contained 6 bases not matched to a gene. CDR3 sequence: CASSPELAGGAGELFF. The CDR3 nucleotides are TGCGCCAGCAGCCCGGAACTAGCGGGAGGGGCCGGGGAGCTGTTTTTT. The whole variable domain, filled in from reference TRBV5-1 and TRBJ2-2, reads KAGVTQTPRYLIKTRGQQVTLSCSPISGHRSVSWYQQTPGQGLQFLFEYFSETQRNKGNFPGRFSGRQFSNSRSEMNVSTLELGDSALYLCASSPELAGGAGELFFGEGSRLTVL.

This clone was recorded once. V gene TRBV7-2 combines with J gene TRBJ2-1, with 12 bases fitting TRBD2. This CDR3 is built from 14 residues. V trimming: 5 bases; J trimming: 8 bases; junction bases outside the gene matches: 4. Per germline, CDR1 SGHTA and CDR2 FQGNSA. The CDR3 DNA is TGTGCCAGCAGCGCCAGACTAGCGGGAGATGAGCAGTTCTTC. Its translation is CASSARLAGDEQFF.

This chain connects TRBV28 to TRBJ2-5; no clear D. The length of the CDR3 is 10 residues. The germline V gene encodes CDR1 MDHEN and CDR2 SYDVKM. Trimming took 6 bases from V and 11 from J, leaving 10 bases between them. The CDR3 region is CASSRGRQYF. CDR3 in DNA: TGTGCCAGCAGCCGTGGACGACAGTACTTC.

The chain links TRBV28 to TRBJ1-2, with TRBD1 as a possible D gene (6 bases). The ends were cut back, 7 bases at V and 2 bases at J, with 11 bases in the middle. CDR1 and CDR2 from the germline V gene are MDHEN and SYDVKM. This CDR3 region has 13 residues. CDR3 in amino acids: CASMVTGNYGYTF. DNA of the CDR3: TGTGCCAGCATGGTTACAGGGAACTATGGCTACACCTTC.

DNA of the CDR3: TGCAGTGCTCGGCGGCAGGACGAGCAGTACTTC. Its protein is CSARRQDEQYF. The chain has TRBV20-1 and TRBJ2-7; D is unresolved. V lost 5 bases and J 5 bases, leaving 10 bases between the germline ends. Germline CDR1 is DFQATT and CDR2 is SNEGSKA (reference sequence). The CDR3 contains 11 residues.